The 22 T cell receptor beta chains below were found in one sample sequenced in a study of tumor-infiltrating lymphocytes in oesophageal squamous cell carcinoma (dated by TCRdb to the mid-2010s). Libraries were made using PCR. The sequencer was an Illumina HiSeq 2000. TCRdb reprocessing: public reads trimmed at Q25 with fastp, clones called with MiXCR, in-frame beta chains kept. Rows with one shared CDR3 protein collapse into an entry with the most common genes and DNA. For this sample there are 24,000 or so distinct CDR3 sequences; roughly 40% appear just once. The ten largest clones add up to about a quarter of the sample. The sequencing input was esophageal tumor tissue. The receptors were gathered from a male donor with esophageal squamous cell carcinoma.

Remarks on this clonotype: Given a much more abundant clone one base away, this may be a read error. The chain employs TRBV18 and TRBJ2-7; no reliable D call. CDR1 KGHSH and CDR2 LQKENI come from the germline V gene. The CDR3 contains 13 residues. The CDR3 is CVSSPRSTYEQYF. The CDR3, as DNA: TGTGTCAGCTCACCTCGCAGTACCTACGAGCAGTACTTC. Complete variable domain (other parts from reference TRBV18 and TRBJ2-7): NAGVMQNPRHLVRRRGQEARLRCSPMKGHSHVYWYRQLPEEGLKFMVYLQKENIIDESGMPKERFSAEFPKEGPSILRIQQVVRGDSAAYFCVSSPRSTYEQYFGPGTRLTVT.

In this sample, this clonotype turned up a few times. The chain uses TRBV12-3 or TRBV12-4 and TRBJ2-7; a possible D gene is TRBD1 (5 bases). The germline V and J ends were trimmed by 5 bases and 1 base, with 12 bases remaining between them. This CDR3 comprises 14 residues. Written as DNA, the CDR3 is TGTGCCAGCAGTCCCAGGGTAAGGTCCTACGAGCAGTACTTC. Protein product: CASSPRVRSYEQYF.

V gene TRBV24-1 combines with J gene TRBJ2-7, with 8 bases lining up with TRBD2. The germline V gene has CDR1 KGHDR and CDR2 SFDVKD. V shed 0 bases, J shed 0 bases, and the junction held 0 bases outside the gene matches. CDR3 length equals 15 residues. The CDR3 protein is CATSDLTSGSYEQYF. The CDR3, as DNA: TGTGCCACCAGTGATTTGACTAGCGGCTCCTACGAGCAGTACTTC.

The chain employs TRBV21-1 and TRBJ1-5; the table's D gene call, TRBD1, was not cross checked with the DNA. TRBV21-1 is deemed a pseudogene. The CDR3 is 16 residues long. The CDR3 DNA is TGTGCCAGCAGCAACCCACAGGGGCGCCGCAATCAGCCCCAGCATTTT. Its translation is CASSNPQGRRNQPQHF.

This clonotype was counted at least ten times. This chain uses TRBV28 with TRBJ2-5; D not certain. The V and J ends lost 3 bases and 7 bases respectively, with 12 bases between them. The germline V gene encodes CDR1 MDHEN and CDR2 SYDVKM. CDR3 length equals 13 residues. The CDR3 loop is CASSLNHRWTQYF. CDR3 coding DNA: TGTGCCAGCAGTTTGAACCACCGCTGGACCCAGTACTTC.

This clonotype came up many times. The chain has TRBV6-1 and TRBJ2-5; 10 nucleotides align to TRBD1. The trim removed 6 bases at V and 5 bases at J, leaving 15 bases unmatched. The germline CDR1 and CDR2 sequences are MNHNS and SASEGT. CDR3 length: 17 residues. The CDR3 DNA reads as TGTGCCAGCAGCAAATTTCGACAGGGGGCCGGGGCGGAGACCCAGTACTTC. Translated, it gives CASSKFRQGAGAETQYF.

This clonotype was counted many times. This could be a read error, since a much larger clone is one nucleotide away. The CDR3 sequence: CASSLSGDISYNEQYF. The CDR3, as DNA: TGTGCCAGCAGCTTAAGTGGGGACATCTCCTACAATGAGCAGTACTTC. V usage is TRBV7-3 and J usage is TRBJ2-7, with D tentatively TRBD1 (6 bases). Trimming removed 1 base from V and 7 bases from J, with 20 bases in between. The CDR3 extends over 16 amino acids. The germline gives CDR1 SGHTA, CDR2 FQGTGA.

This chain uses TRBV5-1 with TRBJ2-5; 9 bases map to TRBD2. This CDR3 is built from 15 residues. J was trimmed by 4 bases and V by 0 bases; bases with no gene match: 4. From germline, CDR1 is SGHRS and CDR2 YFSETQ. Here the CDR3 DNA reads TGCGCCAGCAGCTTGGCCCTACTAGCGGGAGAGACCCAGTACTTC. Translating gives CASSLALLAGETQYF.

This chain uses TRBV18 with TRBJ2-1; 9 bases agree with TRBD1. The closer fit of TRBJ2-7 to the DNA end suggests the J call may be wrong. Germline V gene lookup returns CDR1 KGHSH and CDR2 LQKENI. CDR3 size: 16 residues. The CDR3 reads CASSPPNRGRDNEQYF. The DNA of the CDR3 is TGTGCCAGCTCACCACCTAACAGGGGGCGCGACAATGAGCAGTACTTC.

This clonotype is categorized as medium-sized (0.01 to 0.1%). The chain is built from TRBV11-2 and TRBJ2-5; the D call may be TRBD1 or TRBD2 (5 bases each). Germline CDR1 SGHAT, CDR2 FQNNGV. The CDR3 is made up of 11 amino acids. Trimming pared 8 bases from V and 7 bases from J, leaving 11 bases between. CDR3 region: CASEAGRTQYF. CDR3 coding DNA: TGTGCCAGCGAGGCAGGGAGGACCCAGTACTTC.

The chain couples TRBV7-2 to TRBJ2-7; the D is unclear. V gave up 1 base and J gave up 5 bases, with 9 bases separating them. CDR1 and CDR2 (germline): SGHTA, FQGNSA. The CDR3 contains 13 residues. CDR3: CASSLVRVDEQYF. For the CDR3, the DNA is TGTGCCAGCAGCTTAGTTCGGGTCGACGAGCAGTACTTC.

This clonotype is labeled medium-sized. The V gene is TRBV7-2, the J gene TRBJ2-5; TRBD2 matches 8 bases. The CDR3 totals 16 residues. The junction had 5 bases not matched to a gene; V was cut back by 0 bases and J by 2 bases. Germline CDR1 is SGHTA and CDR2 is FQGNSA. CDR3 in DNA: TGTGCCAGCAGCTTAGCGAGCGGGAGATTGCAAGAGACCCAGTACTTC. Its protein is CASSLASGRLQETQYF.

This clonotype was observed a handful of times. The chain couples TRBV7-2 to TRBJ2-1; 9 bases map to TRBD1. V lost 4 bases to trimming and J lost 6 bases; unmatched junction nucleotides: 7. CDR3 size: 15 residues. CDR1 and CDR2 from the germline V gene are SGHTA and FQGNSA. The CDR3 DNA is TGTGCCAGCAGCTCAAACAGGGGGCTGGGCAATGAGCAGTTCTTC. This encodes CASSSNRGLGNEQFF.

For this clonotype: A read error may explain this, as a much larger clone is one base away. V gene TRBV5-1 combines with J gene TRBJ2-7; the match to TRBD2 covers 13 bases. The CDR3 runs to 19 residues. CDR1 and CDR2 (germline): SGHRS, YFSETQ. V was pared by 5 bases and J by 7 bases, with 21 bases of the junction left unmatched. CDR3: CASSGKGTSGRANYNEQYF. The CDR3 bases are TGCGCCAGCAGTGGAAAGGGAACTAGCGGGAGGGCCAACTACAATGAGCAGTACTTC. Using reference TRBV5-1 and TRBJ2-7 for the parts outside the CDR3, the full variable domain is KAGVTQTPRYLIKTRGQQVTLSCSPISGHRSVSWYQQTPGQGLQFLFEYFSETQRNKGNFPGRFSGRQFSNSRSEMNVSTLELGDSALYLCASSGKGTSGRANYNEQYFGPGTRLTVT.

The CDR3 DNA is TGTGCCACCAGTGATTTGAGGTCAGGGCGAGGCTACACCTTC. Translation: CATSDLRSGRGYTF. The chain links TRBV24-1 to TRBJ1-2; tentatively, D is TRBD1 (5 bases). V shed 0 bases and J shed 8 bases, with 12 bases lying between them. CDR1 is KGHDR, CDR2 SFDVKD, per germline. The CDR3 is 14 amino acids.

V is TRBV7-4 and J is TRBJ2-6; 7 positions match TRBD1. Germline V gives CDR1 SGHVT, CDR2 SQSDAQ. The CDR3 covers 20 residues. The junction had 15 bases not matched to a gene; V was cut back by 4 bases and J by 0 bases. The CDR3 is CASSSQPGQISSSGANVLTF. CDR3 DNA sequence: TGTGCCAGCAGCTCCCAGCCGGGACAGATAAGTAGCTCTGGGGCCAACGTCCTGACTTTC.

Many counts were recorded for this clonotype. This sequence joins TRBV6-6 and TRBJ1-2, with 8 positions matching TRBD1. The CDR3 contains 15 residues. V lost 2 bases to trimming and J lost 7 bases; unmatched junction nucleotides: 9. CDR1 is MNHNY and CDR2 is SVGAGI in the germline V gene (reference sequence). The CDR3 region is CASSYADRARGGYTF. Written as DNA, the CDR3 is TGTGCCAGCAGTTACGCGGACAGGGCGAGGGGTGGCTACACCTTC.

At least ten counts were recorded for this clonotype. The V call is TRBV11-2, the J call TRBJ2-7; 8 nucleotides align to TRBD1. Germline CDR1 reads SGHAT; CDR2 reads FQNNGV. This CDR3 contains 15 residues. V trimming: 4 bases; J trimming: 3 bases; junction bases outside the gene matches: 8. CDR3 nucleotides: TGTGCCAGCAGCTCTTCGACAGGGGACGGCTACGAGCAGTACTTC. As protein: CASSSSTGDGYEQYF.

This clonotype was seen more than once but under ten times. This chain uses TRBV7-8 with TRBJ2-7; 10 bases align to TRBD2. Per germline, CDR1 SGHVS and CDR2 FQNEAQ. The CDR3 is made up of 16 amino acids. With V trimmed by 4 bases and J by 7 bases, 13 bases remained unmatched. The CDR3 protein is CASSSQTAGGPGEQYF. In nucleotides, the CDR3 is TGTGCCAGCAGCTCGCAAACAGCGGGAGGGCCGGGGGAGCAGTACTTC.

The J gene is TRBJ2-5, the V gene TRBV9; 8 nucleotides align to TRBD1. Near its end, the DNA agrees better with TRBJ2-7, so the J call may be wrong. Germline values: CDR1 SGDLS, CDR2 YYNGEE. The CDR3 contains 18 residues. CDR3 sequence: CASSVVNTGGWMNYEQYF. CDR3 in DNA: TGTGCCAGCAGCGTAGTCAACACAGGGGGGTGGATGAACTACGAGCAGTACTTC.

This chain joins TRBV9 and TRBJ1-1; D not resolved. Per germline, CDR1 SGDLS and CDR2 YYNGEE. CDR3 length: 13 amino acids. V lost 0 bases, J lost 1 base, and 4 bases lay in between. The DNA for the CDR3 is TGTGCCAGCAGCGTAGTACAGAACACTGAAGCTTTCTTT. It is translated as CASSVVQNTEAFF.

This chain joins TRBV19 and TRBJ2-3; 9 nucleotides align to TRBD2. Germline assignment: CDR1 LNHDA and CDR2 SQIVND (reference sequence). The CDR3 extends over 15 amino acids. The ends lost 4 bases at V and 5 bases at J; junction bases unmatched: 7. CDR3: CASSRFSGGQDTQYF. DNA for the CDR3: TGTGCCAGTAGTAGGTTTAGCGGGGGCCAAGATACGCAGTATTTT.